The 17 T cell receptor beta chains given below trace back to one sample, sequenced in a study of identical twins. In TCRdb, the 5' RACE reads were re-called with MiXCR into one record per CDR3 protein. The repertoire holds 700,000 or so distinct CDR3 sequences, with roughly 8% as singletons. A further study also used this sample, focusing on yellow fever vaccine responses in identical twins.

Sequencing was done on a sample of PBMCs. Receptor source: a young woman in good health.

Ten or more counts support this clonotype. The chain is built from TRBV20-1 and TRBJ2-1, with TRBD1 matching 8 bases. V dropped 0 bases and J dropped 4; count of bases not matched to a gene: 5. Germline CDR1 DFQATT, CDR2 SNEGSKA (reference sequence). The CDR3 consists of 15 residues. This chain's CDR3 is CSARDRDRIYNEQFF. The CDR3 region has the DNA TGCAGTGCTAGAGACCGGGACAGGATATACAATGAGCAGTTCTTC.

The chain couples TRBV12-3 or TRBV12-4 to TRBJ2-5; the match to TRBD1 covers 7 bases. Trimming removed 3 bases from V and 5 bases from J; junction bases left unmatched: 6. The CDR3 is 14 residues long. The CDR3 DNA is TGTGCCAGCAGTTTGACAGGGAAGCGGGAGACCCAGTACTTC. It specifies CASSLTGKRETQYF.

This clonotype has more than one count but fewer than ten. V and J are TRBV10-3 and TRBJ2-5, with D unresolved. V lost 4 bases to trimming and J lost 4 bases, with 7 bases between them. Germline V gives CDR1 ENHRY, CDR2 SYGVKD. This CDR3 has 12 amino acids. The CDR3 is CAISVLGETQYF. The CDR3 DNA follows: TGTGCCATCAGTGTTCTGGGAGAGACCCAGTACTTC.

This clonotype was detected ten times or more. The chain combines TRBV5-1 with TRBJ1-1; D is unresolved. Germline V gives CDR1 SGHRS, CDR2 YFSETQ. The CDR3 length is 14 residues. Trimming removed 0 bases from V and 11 bases from J, with 17 bases in between. CDR3 region: CASSLGDTRPGAFF. In nucleotides, the CDR3 is TGCGCCAGCAGCTTGGGTGACACGCGGCCGGGTGCTTTCTTT.

This chain connects TRBV28 to TRBJ2-1; D remains ambiguous. V lost 6 bases and J lost 6, with 12 bases in between. CDR3 length: 13 residues. Per the germline V gene, CDR1 is MDHEN and CDR2 is SYDVKM. The CDR3 bases are TGTGCCAGCAGCCCCCTGATGGGCAATGAGCAGTTCTTC. As protein: CASSPLMGNEQFF.

This clonotype appeared a few times. CDR3 region: CASSLWASDTGELFF. The CDR3 nucleotides are TGTGCCAGCAGCTTGTGGGCCTCGGACACCGGGGAGCTGTTTTTT. This chain connects TRBV7-9 to TRBJ2-2; D unresolved. V lost 3 bases to trimming and J lost 3 bases, with 11 bases between them. The CDR3 is 15 amino acids. Germline V gene sequence: CDR1 SEHNR, CDR2 FQNEAQ (reference sequence).

The V and J genes are TRBV14 and TRBJ2-3; 9 bases line up with TRBD2. CDR1 SGHDN and CDR2 FVKESK come from the germline V gene. The CDR3 is 15 residues long. Trimming at V came to 3 bases and at J to 5 bases, leaving 6 bases not matched to a gene. Here the CDR3 DNA reads TGTGCCAGCAGCCAGTTGCGGGAGGGCCGAGATACGCAGTATTTT. Its translation is CASSQLREGRDTQYF.

V and J are TRBV3-1 and TRBJ2-5; TRBD2 agrees at 11 bases. CDR3 length equals 14 residues. CDR1 is LGHDT and CDR2 is YNNKEL in the germline V gene (reference sequence). The junction had 2 bases not matched to a gene; V was cut back by 3 bases and J by 5 bases. The CDR3, as DNA: TGTGCCAGCAGCCAGCTAGCGGGGGGTGAGACCCAGTACTTC. Protein sequence: CASSQLAGGETQYF.

This clonotype occurred many times. The chain combines TRBV29-1 with TRBJ2-7, with TRBD1 identical over 7 bases. The CDR3 is 12 residues long. In germline, CDR1 is SQVTM, CDR2 ANQGSEA. Trimming cost V 2 bases and J 2 bases; bases outside gene matches: 0. The DNA for the CDR3 is TGCAGCGTTGAACAGGGGGCCTACGAGCAGTACTTC. It translates to CSVEQGAYEQYF.

The chain carries TRBV29-1 and TRBJ2-1, with TRBD1 matching over 10 bases. Trimming took 6 bases from V and 7 from J; bases not matched to a gene: 12. The CDR3 contains 15 residues. Germline loops: CDR1 SQVTM, CDR2 ANQGSEA. For the CDR3, the DNA is TGCAGCGTGGGGGGACAGGGGACCAGAATGAATGAGCAGTTCTTC. Amino acids: CSVGGQGTRMNEQFF.

The CDR3 DNA reads TGCAGCGTAAGACTAGCGGGAGCCTACGAGCAGTACTTC. It encodes CSVRLAGAYEQYF. The rearrangement uses TRBV29-1 and TRBJ2-7, with 12 bases identical to TRBD2. The CDR3 has 13 residues. Germline V gene data show CDR1 as SQVTM and CDR2 as ANQGSEA. With 6 bases clipped from V and 2 bases from J, the junction kept 2 bases outside the gene matches.

The J gene is TRBJ2-3, the V gene TRBV24-1; perhaps TRBD1 as D (7 bases). The CDR3 is 15 residues long. Trimming removed 6 bases at V and 4 bases at J, with 16 bases between. The germline gives CDR1 KGHDR, CDR2 SFDVKD. CDR3 region: CATSRQGGRPDTQYF. DNA of the CDR3: TGTGCCACCAGTCGACAGGGTGGGAGGCCAGATACGCAGTATTTT.

This rearrangement joins TRBV13 to TRBJ2-7, with 7 bases lining up with TRBD1. Unmatched junction bases numbered 6, after V lost 5 bases and J lost 2 bases. The CDR3 contains 14 residues. Looked up from germline, CDR1 is PRHDT and CDR2 is FYEKMQ (reference sequence). The CDR3 region has the DNA TGTGCCAGCAGCCAAACAGGGGCCCCCTACGAGCAGTACTTC. As protein: CASSQTGAPYEQYF.

The rearrangement links TRBV3-1 to TRBJ2-3; no clear D. The germline V gene encodes CDR1 LGHDT and CDR2 YNNKEL (reference sequence). V lost 2 bases and J 5 bases, leaving 8 bases between the germline ends. The CDR3 has 13 amino acids. CDR3 DNA: TGTGCCAGCAGCCAATTAGCTCTAGATACGCAGTATTTT. It codes for CASSQLALDTQYF.

A few counts support this clonotype. J is TRBJ2-7 and V is TRBV20-1; no definite D call. The ends were cut back, 4 bases at V and 0 bases at J, with 19 bases in the middle. This CDR3 region has 16 residues. The V gene's germline CDR1 is DFQATT and CDR2 SNEGSKA (reference sequence). CDR3 sequence (DNA): TGCAGTGCTACCCCTGGGTGGGGTCTAACCTCCTACGAGCAGTACTTC. This encodes CSATPGWGLTSYEQYF.

V is TRBV4-2 and J is TRBJ2-2, with D perhaps TRBD2 (6 bases). The CDR3 loop spans 14 amino acids. V lost 4 bases to trimming and J lost 6 bases, with 12 bases between them. Germline V lookup: CDR1 LGHNA, CDR2 YNFKEQ. CDR3 bases: TGTGCCAGCAGCCCGGGGGACGTGGCCGGGGAGCTGTTTTTT. Its protein is CASSPGDVAGELFF.

This clonotype has a count of ten or more. This chain uses TRBV7-8 with TRBJ2-5, with 11 positions matching TRBD2. This CDR3 is built from 19 residues. V shed 2 bases and J 0 bases; nucleotides not matched to a gene: 11. Germline V gene data show CDR1 as SGHVS and CDR2 as FQNEAQ. The CDR3 nucleotides are TGTGCCAGCAGCTTAACTCTGCTAGCGGGGGGCTCGTACCAAGAGACCCAGTACTTC. Amino acids: CASSLTLLAGGSYQETQYF.